This passage covers 27 T cell receptor beta chains from one sample sequenced in a study of CD8+ T cells in alopecia areata. In each case, RNA was isolated and then reverse transcribed into cDNA as the sequencing template. TCRdb's copy holds only in-frame clones and misses some; the assay was immunoSEQ multiplex PCR. In the table there are some 150,000 clones, roughly 53% of which are singletons. The specimen was CD4+ T cells sorted from blood, collected at week 0. The receptor source for this set is a human donor with alopecia areata.

CDR3 DNA: TGTGCCAGCAGTACTTTCGGGCAGGCGGGTGAGCAGTACTTC. Translated: CASSTFGQAGEQYF. V is TRBV27 and J is TRBJ2-7; a weak D match, TRBD2 (5 bases). Germline CDR1 is MNHEY and CDR2 is SMNVEV (reference sequence). The V gene lost 5 bases and the J gene lost 7 bases, with 18 bases spanning the gap. The CDR3 is 14 amino acids.

The chain links TRBV29-1 to TRBJ2-3, with 7 bases fitting TRBD2. Unmatched junction bases numbered 11, after V lost 6 bases and J lost 2 bases. The CDR3 is 15 amino acids. In germline, CDR1 is SQVTM, CDR2 ANQGSEA. The CDR3 loop is CSVTGGDRTTDTQYF. CDR3 DNA sequence: TGCAGCGTCACTGGGGGGGATCGGACCACAGATACGCAGTATTTT.

A single count supports this clone. The chain couples TRBV15 to TRBJ1-6; D remains ambiguous. This CDR3 contains 14 residues. Germline V gives CDR1 LNHNV, CDR2 YYDKDF (reference sequence). Deletions cut 0 bases from V and 7 bases from J, with 7 bases between. Written as DNA, the CDR3 is TGTGCCACCAGCAGAGATATGAAGAATTCACCCCTCCACTTT. Amino acids: CATSRDMKNSPLHF.

This sequence joins TRBV30 and TRBJ2-1; the match to TRBD2 covers 10 bases. The germline V gene encodes CDR1 GTSNPN and CDR2 SVGIG (reference sequence). J gave up 7 bases and V 7 bases, and 4 bases lay outside the gene matches. The length of the CDR3 is 12 residues. CDR3 sequence reads: CASLAGVNEQFF. The CDR3, as DNA: TGTGCCTCTCTAGCGGGGGTTAATGAGCAGTTCTTC. Supplemented by reference TRBV30 and TRBJ2-1, the full variable domain reads SQTIHQWPATLVQPVGSPLSLECTVEGTSNPNLYWYRQAAGRGLQLLFYSVGIGQISSEVPQNLSASRPQDRQFILSSKKLLLSDSGFYLCASLAGVNEQFFGPGTRLTVL.

The sample holds a few counts of this clone. The rearrangement uses TRBV5-1 and TRBJ2-3; 8 bases are shared with TRBD1. In germline, CDR1 is SGHRS, CDR2 YFSETQ. The CDR3 is made up of 14 amino acids. The V and J ends lost 1 base and 6 bases, in that order; junction bases with no gene match: 4. DNA of the CDR3: TGCGCCAGCAGCTTGACAGGGGGTGCGGATACGCAGTATTTT. Protein: CASSLTGGADTQYF.

This clone was seen a few times. The CDR3, as DNA: TGTGCCAGCAGCTTACCAAGGGACAGGGGCGGAGGGATTCAGTACTTC. Its protein is CASSLPRDRGGGIQYF. The gene calls are TRBV5-8 and TRBJ2-4, with TRBD1 matching over 10 bases. V was clipped by 2 bases and J by 10 bases; unmatched bases: 12. Germline CDR1 reads SGHTS; CDR2 reads YDEGEE. This CDR3 spans 16 amino acids.

The table lists this clone with a few counts. The chain recombines TRBV30 with TRBJ1-2; 7 bases align to TRBD1. CDR1 and CDR2 (germline): GTSNPN, SVGIG (reference sequence). The CDR3 has 12 residues. V lost 2 bases, J lost 7 bases, and 4 bases stayed unmatched. The CDR3: CAWSLGQAGYTF. As DNA, the CDR3 is TGTGCCTGGAGTCTAGGACAGGCTGGCTACACCTTC.

V gene TRBV30 combines with J gene TRBJ1-5; D unclear. CDR1 and CDR2 (germline): GTSNPN, SVGIG (reference sequence). The V end was cut by 0 bases, the J end by 4 bases, with 10 bases between. The CDR3 has 14 amino acids. CDR3 amino acids: CAWSVSGVNQPQHF. The CDR3 region has the DNA TGTGCCTGGAGTGTCTCCGGAGTTAATCAGCCCCAGCATTTT.

This clone has just one count. The chain links TRBV19 to TRBJ2-5, with a tentative D call TRBD2 (6 bases). Trimming took off 6 bases at V and 2 bases at J, with 10 bases between the two ends. The CDR3 totals 13 residues. CDR1 is LNHDA, CDR2 SQIVND, per germline (reference sequence). CDR3 nucleotides: TGTGCCAGTAGCGACGCGGGGCAAGAGACCCAGTACTTC. It specifies CASSDAGQETQYF.

V usage is TRBV7-9 and J usage is TRBJ1-2, with 7 positions matching TRBD1. The CDR3 covers 13 residues. V gave up 1 base and J gave up 6 bases; unmatched junction bases: 2. Per the germline V gene, CDR1 is SEHNR and CDR2 is FQNEAQ (reference sequence). As DNA, the CDR3 is TGTGCCAGCAGCTTAGGAGGGGGCGATGGCTACACCTTC. It yields the protein CASSLGGGDGYTF. The complete variable domain, with remaining parts taken from reference TRBV7-9 and TRBJ1-2, reads DTGVSQNPRHKITKRGQNVTFRCDPISEHNRLYWYRQTLGQGPEFLTYFQNEAQLEKSRLLSDRFSAERPKGSFSTLEIQRTEQGDSAMYLCASSLGGGDGYTFGSGTRLTVV.

The chain is built from TRBV10-3 and TRBJ2-7; 7 positions match TRBD1. The germline V gene encodes CDR1 ENHRY and CDR2 SYGVKD. The length of the CDR3 is 13 residues. V dropped 6 bases and J dropped 2; count of bases not matched to a gene: 4. CDR3 nucleotide sequence: TGTGCCATCAGGGGGACAGAAACCTACGAGCAGTACTTC. The encoded protein is CAIRGTETYEQYF.

The table lists this clone with a few counts. The J gene is TRBJ1-6, the V gene TRBV6-6, with D hard to call. Between the trimmed V and J ends, which lost 6 bases and 7 bases, there was a span of 19 bases. Germline CDR1 MNHNY, CDR2 SVGAGI (reference sequence). The CDR3 has 16 amino acids. CDR3 coding DNA: TGTGCCAGCAGCCGTCGGGGTCCGGATGGGAATTCACCCCTCCACTTT. This encodes CASSRRGPDGNSPLHF.

The chain combines TRBV7-9 with TRBJ2-1; TRBD1 is a possible D gene (5 bases). The CDR3 runs 14 residues. The germline CDR1 and CDR2 sequences are SEHNR and FQNEAQ (reference sequence). The germline V and J ends were trimmed by 1 base and 5 bases, with 9 bases remaining between them. The CDR3 loop reads CASSLGTGDNEQFF. The CDR3 DNA is TGTGCCAGCAGCTTAGGCACAGGTGACAATGAGCAGTTCTTC.

The gene calls are TRBV5-1 and TRBJ2-7, with 8 bases that match TRBD1. V was pared by 5 bases and J by 3 bases, with 7 bases of the junction left unmatched. Germline V gene lookup returns CDR1 SGHRS and CDR2 YFSETQ. This CDR3 comprises 14 residues. The CDR3 bases are TGCGCCAGCAGAACCGGGACAGGAAGCTACGAGCAGTACTTC. This gives the protein CASRTGTGSYEQYF.

The V and J genes are TRBV29-1 and TRBJ2-6; 11 bases are a match to TRBD1. Germline V gene sequence: CDR1 SQVTM, CDR2 ANQGSEA. The ends lost 6 bases at V and 4 bases at J; junction bases unmatched: 5. The CDR3 length is 15 residues. CDR3 amino acids: CSVGQGAVGANVLTF. The CDR3 nucleotides read TGCAGCGTCGGACAGGGGGCGGTGGGGGCCAACGTCCTGACTTTC.

V and J are TRBV5-1 and TRBJ2-7; perhaps TRBD1 as D (6 bases). Germline CDR1 and CDR2: SGHRS and YFSETQ. The V gene lost 0 bases and the J gene lost 2 bases, with 9 bases spanning the gap. The CDR3 has 14 residues. CDR3 residues: CASSLDREAYEQYF. The CDR3 DNA sequence: TGCGCCAGCAGCTTGGACAGGGAAGCCTACGAGCAGTACTTC.

The chain links TRBV5-6 to TRBJ1-2; D gene unclear. This CDR3 has 14 residues. Germline loops: CDR1 SGHDT, CDR2 YYEEEE. The V end lost 4 bases, the J end lost 0 bases, and 10 bases lay between the germline ends. CDR3 protein: CASSSLGANYGYTF. In nucleotides, the CDR3 is TGTGCCAGCAGCAGCCTCGGGGCTAACTATGGCTACACCTTC.

This chain links TRBV4-3 with TRBJ2-5; D may be TRBD1 (7 bases). Germline V lookup: CDR1 LGHNA, CDR2 YSLEER. The CDR3 runs 15 residues. V shed 1 base and J shed 5 bases, with 14 bases lying between them. CDR3 coding DNA: TGCGCCAGCAGCCAAGGACAGGGAGCGGGTGAGACCCAGTACTTC. It codes for CASSQGQGAGETQYF.

The chain uses TRBV7-2 and TRBJ1-1; 7 bases agree with TRBD1. The CDR3 is 13 residues long. The germline V gene has CDR1 SGHTA and CDR2 FQGNSA. The ends lost 1 base at V and 4 bases at J; junction bases unmatched: 0. Written as DNA, the CDR3 is TGTGCCAGCAGCTTAGGACAGGGCACTGAAGCTTTCTTT. It yields the protein CASSLGQGTEAFF.

This clone was recorded a few times. Other nucleotide sequences in the sample specify the same CDR3. The genes are TRBV30 and TRBJ1-5; 7 bases match TRBD1. Germline V gives CDR1 GTSNPN, CDR2 SVGIG (reference sequence). The junction had 3 bases not matched to a gene; V was cut back by 1 base and J by 6 bases. The CDR3 loop spans 13 amino acids. CDR3 sequence reads: CAWSGQGGQPQHF. The CDR3, as DNA: TGTGCCTGGAGTGGGCAGGGGGGTCAGCCCCAGCATTTT.

V is TRBV5-1 and J is TRBJ1-1, with D unresolved. V was clipped by 0 bases and J by 3 bases, with 9 bases between them. In germline, CDR1 is SGHRS, CDR2 YFSETQ. The CDR3 covers 14 residues. The CDR3 sequence is CASSLAEWDTEAFF. In DNA form, the CDR3 reads TGCGCCAGCAGCTTGGCAGAGTGGGACACTGAAGCTTTCTTT.

This clone was seen more than once but under ten times. The V and J genes are TRBV29-1 and TRBJ1-1, with 10 bases lining up with TRBD1. V shed 5 bases, J shed 3 bases, and the junction held 6 bases outside the gene matches. In germline, CDR1 is SQVTM, CDR2 ANQGSEA. The CDR3 covers 14 residues. The CDR3 protein is CSVYRDRGHTEAFF. CDR3 DNA: TGCAGCGTTTACCGGGACAGGGGTCACACTGAAGCTTTCTTT.

The V and J genes are TRBV7-9 and TRBJ2-1; maybe TRBD1 (6 bases). Germline CDR1 is SEHNR and CDR2 is FQNEAQ (reference sequence). The V end was cut by 5 bases, the J end by 8 bases, with 19 bases between. There are 15 residues in the CDR3. This chain's CDR3 is CASSPKRPGGDEQFF. DNA of the CDR3: TGTGCCAGCAGCCCCAAGAGACCTGGGGGCGATGAGCAGTTCTTC. The full variable domain, with the rest looked up from reference TRBV7-9 and TRBJ2-1, is DTGVSQNPRHKITKRGQNVTFRCDPISEHNRLYWYRQTLGQGPEFLTYFQNEAQLEKSRLLSDRFSAERPKGSFSTLEIQRTEQGDSAMYLCASSPKRPGGDEQFFGPGTRLTVL.

V and J are TRBV29-1 and TRBJ1-1; D is perhaps TRBD1 (6 bases). The ends were cut back, 3 bases at V and 0 bases at J, with 11 bases in the middle. CDR1 SQVTM and CDR2 ANQGSEA come from the germline V gene. The CDR3 totals 14 residues. CDR3 nucleotide sequence: TGCAGCGTTGACGAGACAGGACTGAACACTGAAGCTTTCTTT. Protein sequence: CSVDETGLNTEAFF.

In nucleotides, the CDR3 is TGTGCCAGCAGCCTTACGAAGGGACAGGGGGCTGGCTACACCTTC. It is translated as CASSLTKGQGAGYTF. This chain links TRBV7-2 with TRBJ1-2, with 12 bases that match TRBD1. J lost 7 bases, V lost 5 bases, and 8 bases had no gene match. The CDR3 spans 15 residues. Germline CDR1 SGHTA, CDR2 FQGNSA.

The chain joins TRBV15 to TRBJ2-7, with TRBD1 identical over 12 bases. Germline V gives CDR1 LNHNV, CDR2 YYDKDF (reference sequence). V lost 6 bases, J lost 6 bases, and 6 bases stayed unmatched. There are 14 residues in the CDR3. The CDR3 DNA reads TGTGCCACCAGTCGGGGACAGGGGGCAAGCGAGCAGTACTTC. Encoded protein: CATSRGQGASEQYF.

The CDR3 loop is CASSFTGTYNYGYTF. Here the CDR3 DNA reads TGCGCCAGCAGCTTTACCGGGACCTATAACTATGGCTACACCTTC. The chain recombines TRBV5-1 with TRBJ1-2; weak D call: TRBD1 (5 bases). CDR1 is SGHRS, CDR2 YFSETQ, per germline. Trimming took off 2 bases at V and 1 base at J, with 12 bases between the two ends. This CDR3 is 15 amino acids long.